The 5 T cell receptor beta chains below come from one sample, sequenced in a study of T cell repertoires in cytomegalovirus infection. These receptors have no identified antigens. TCRdb recomputed calls from the reads with MiXCR, one row per CDR3 protein. This sample yields 350,000 to 400,000 distinct CDR3 sequences, of which approximately 35% are seen a single time; about 13% belongs to the top ten. The sequenced sample was cultured PBMCs, obtained from culture after CMV antigen stimulation. These receptors were obtained from a human donor in good health (CMV status not recorded). Some clones in this sample may be carry-over from other donors' samples.

The chain employs TRBV7-9 and TRBJ2-1; no reliable D call. V was trimmed by 11 bases and J by 8 bases, leaving 13 bases between them. Germline CDR1 is SEHNR and CDR2 is FQNEAQ (reference sequence). The CDR3 has 11 amino acids. The chain's CDR3 is CAYLAAYEQFF. The CDR3 region has the DNA TGTGCCTACCTGGCGGCCTATGAGCAGTTCTTC.

This clonotype was seen a handful of times. This rearrangement joins TRBV4-1 to TRBJ2-7, with D uncertain. This CDR3 comprises 14 residues. Germline V gene sequence: CDR1 MGHRA, CDR2 YSYEKL. Trimming cost V 4 bases and J 8 bases, with 18 bases left between them. The chain's CDR3 is CASSPFGELRQQYF. The DNA of the CDR3 is TGCGCCAGCAGCCCATTTGGGGAACTCAGACAGCAGTACTTC.

The sample holds many counts of this clonotype. The chain combines TRBV7-9 with TRBJ1-4, with D perhaps TRBD1 (6 bases). Germline lookup yields CDR1 SEHNR and CDR2 FQNEAQ (reference sequence). The CDR3 contains 14 residues. Trimming cost V 5 bases and J 7 bases, with 14 bases left between them. The CDR3 region is CASSHSTGGEKLFF. CDR3 bases: TGTGCCAGCAGCCACTCGACAGGAGGTGAAAAACTGTTTTTT.

The chain links TRBV7-2 to TRBJ2-7, with TRBD1 as a possible D gene (6 bases). Per germline, CDR1 SGHTA and CDR2 FQGNSA. This CDR3 contains 15 residues. V was shortened by 5 bases and J by 0 bases, with 14 bases between the two germline ends. DNA for the CDR3: TGTGCCAGCAGCCAAGGGGGATTGGGCTCCTACGAGCAGTACTTC. Translating gives CASSQGGLGSYEQYF.

This clonotype was seen many times. This chain links TRBV6-1 with TRBJ2-2, with D hard to call. The CDR3 length is 15 residues. The V gene lost 4 bases and the J gene lost 4 bases, with 13 bases spanning the gap. Per germline, CDR1 MNHNS and CDR2 SASEGT. The CDR3 coding sequence is TGTGCCAGCAGTGTATCCGCGTCCGGCACCGGGGAGCTGTTTTTT. Protein product: CASSVSASGTGELFF.